This passage covers 11 T cell receptor beta chains from one sample sequenced in a study of cytomegalovirus exposure and HLA in healthy donors. 13 Jbeta primers and 60 Vbeta primers were used for the PCR. Method: immunoSEQ multiplex PCR; TCRdb's copy keeps in-frame clones and lacks some. The sample includes about 260,000 clones, roughly 86% seen only once; the top ten take about 2%. The specimen sequenced was PBMCs. All receptors come from a woman in her 40s in good health and CMV-seropositive.

The rearrangement joins TRBV4-1 to TRBJ2-1; 14 nucleotides align to TRBD2. The germline V gene has CDR1 MGHRA and CDR2 YSYEKL. The junction had 4 bases not matched to a gene; V was cut back by 0 bases and J by 0 bases. The CDR3 is made up of 19 amino acids. The CDR3: CASSQDRTSGGSSYNEQFF. Written as DNA, the CDR3 is TGCGCCAGCAGCCAAGATCGGACTAGCGGGGGGAGCTCCTACAATGAGCAGTTCTTC.

V gene TRBV11-2 combines with J gene TRBJ2-5; 7 positions match TRBD2. The CDR3 totals 16 residues. V shed 8 bases, J shed 2 bases, and the junction held 14 bases outside the gene matches. Germline V gives CDR1 SGHAT, CDR2 FQNNGV. CDR3 sequence: CASRGGGYGVQETQYF. The CDR3 DNA reads as TGTGCCAGCCGTGGGGGGGGATACGGAGTACAAGAGACCCAGTACTTC.

The gene calls are TRBV4-3 and TRBJ2-1, with 15 positions matching TRBD2. This CDR3 region has 20 residues. Germline CDR1 LGHNA, CDR2 YSLEER. The junction had 8 bases not matched to a gene; V was cut back by 0 bases and J by 2 bases. Here the CDR3 DNA reads TGCGCCAGCAGCCAAGATCGAGGACTAGCGGGAGGGGGCCCCTACAATGAGCAGTTCTTC. Translation gives CASSQDRGLAGGGPYNEQFF.

The V gene is TRBV4-2, the J gene TRBJ2-7, with D maybe TRBD1 (5 bases). Germline CDR1 reads LGHNA; CDR2 reads YNFKEQ. Between the trimmed V and J ends, which lost 1 base and 3 bases, there was a span of 13 bases. The CDR3 length is 15 residues. The CDR3 spells CASSQGTLGDYEQYF. For the CDR3, the DNA is TGTGCCAGCAGCCAAGGAACTTTAGGGGACTACGAGCAGTACTTC.

Ten or more counts support this clone. V usage is TRBV2 and J usage is TRBJ2-7; maybe TRBD2 (5 bases). V was pared by 2 bases and J by 2 bases, with 7 bases between. Germline CDR1 reads SNHLY; CDR2 reads FYNNEI. This CDR3 is built from 13 residues. The CDR3 loop is CASSEPLAYEQYF. CDR3 nucleotide sequence: TGTGCCAGCAGTGAACCACTAGCCTACGAGCAGTACTTC. Combining the CDR3 with reference TRBV2 and TRBJ2-7 gives the whole variable domain EPEVTQTPSHQVTQMGQEVILRCVPISNHLYFYWYRQILGQKVEFLVSFYNNEISEKSEIFDDQFSVERPDGSNFTLKIRSTKLEDSAMYFCASSEPLAYEQYFGPGTRLTVT.

This chain links TRBV19 with TRBJ1-5, with D perhaps TRBD1 (6 bases). V shed 3 bases and J shed 6 bases, with 6 bases lying between them. The germline CDR1 and CDR2 sequences are LNHDA and SQIVND (reference sequence). The CDR3 runs 12 residues. The DNA of the CDR3 is TGTGCCAGTAGTATCAGGGGTCAGCCCCAGCATTTT. This gives the protein CASSIRGQPQHF.

The gene calls are TRBV30 and TRBJ2-3; D is uncertain. V gave up 5 bases and J gave up 5 bases, with 11 bases separating them. There are 12 residues in the CDR3. Germline CDR1 is GTSNPN and CDR2 is SVGIG (reference sequence). CDR3 bases: TGTGCCTGGGATCCGGGTGTAGATACGCAGTATTTT. It translates to CAWDPGVDTQYF.

V is TRBV7-2 and J is TRBJ1-3; 9 bases fit TRBD1. Germline V gene sequence: CDR1 SGHTA, CDR2 FQGNSA. The CDR3 is made up of 15 amino acids. Losses at the gene ends were 6 bases for V and 0 bases for J; bases not matched to a gene: 3. DNA of the CDR3: TGTGCCAGCAGTTTGGACAGGGGCTCTGGAAACACCATATATTTT. As protein: CASSLDRGSGNTIYF.

This clone was found a few times. This sequence is one base from a far larger clone and is likely a read error. The chain recombines TRBV5-6 with TRBJ2-7; 9 positions agree with TRBD2. Germline CDR1 SGHDT, CDR2 YYEEEE. CDR3 size: 15 residues. V dropped 0 bases and J dropped 7; count of bases not matched to a gene: 8. CDR3 amino acids: CASSLGPREGLEQYF. The DNA of the CDR3 is TGTGCCAGCAGCTTGGGACCGCGGGAGGGCCTTGAGCAGTACTTC.

V is TRBV7-2 and J is TRBJ2-7; 10 positions agree with TRBD1. The germline gives CDR1 SGHTA, CDR2 FQGNSA. V shed 4 bases and J 4 bases; nucleotides not matched to a gene: 7. This CDR3 spans 15 amino acids. CDR3 in amino acids: CASSYSGTGAYEQYF. For the CDR3, the DNA is TGTGCCAGCAGCTACTCCGGGACAGGGGCATACGAGCAGTACTTC.

The chain links TRBV11-2 to TRBJ1-1; 7 positions agree with TRBD1. This CDR3 is built from 15 residues. V shed 5 bases and J 4 bases; nucleotides not matched to a gene: 10. Germline V gene sequence: CDR1 SGHAT, CDR2 FQNNGV. This CDR3 is CASSVSQGGSTEAFF. For the CDR3, the DNA is TGTGCCAGCAGCGTGAGTCAGGGGGGTTCCACTGAAGCTTTCTTT.